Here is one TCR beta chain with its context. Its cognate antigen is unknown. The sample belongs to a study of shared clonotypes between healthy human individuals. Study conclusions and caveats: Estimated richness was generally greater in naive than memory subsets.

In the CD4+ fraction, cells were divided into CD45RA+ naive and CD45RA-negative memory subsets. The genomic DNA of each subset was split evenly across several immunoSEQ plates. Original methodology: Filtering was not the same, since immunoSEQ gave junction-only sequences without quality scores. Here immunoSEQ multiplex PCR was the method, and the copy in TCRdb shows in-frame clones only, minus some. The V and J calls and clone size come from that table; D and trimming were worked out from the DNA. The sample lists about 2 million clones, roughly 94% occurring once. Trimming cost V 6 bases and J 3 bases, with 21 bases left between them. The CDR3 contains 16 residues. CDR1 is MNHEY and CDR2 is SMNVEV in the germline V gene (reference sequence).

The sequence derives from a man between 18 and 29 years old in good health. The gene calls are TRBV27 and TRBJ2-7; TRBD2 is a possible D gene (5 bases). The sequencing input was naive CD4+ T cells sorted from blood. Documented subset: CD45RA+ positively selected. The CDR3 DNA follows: TGTGCCAGCAGCTGGATGTCGCTAGCCGGCCGCTACGAGCAGTACTTC. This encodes CASSWMSLAGRYEQYF.